This T cell receptor (beta chain) stems from a study of blood T cell repertoires in COVID-19. Sequencing was performed with immunoSEQ multiplex PCR; in TCRdb, only in-frame clones are kept and a portion is missing. Of 90,000 to 100,000 clones listed, about 90% are singletons. The germline V gene encodes CDR1 DFQATT and CDR2 SNEGSKA (reference sequence). The CDR3 has 14 residues. Losses at the gene ends were 3 bases for V and 1 base for J; bases not matched to a gene: 3. V and J are TRBV20-1 and TRBJ2-7; 10 bases are a match to TRBD1. This TCR derives from a man aged 45-60 years with COVID-19, enrolled during active disease. Sequencing input: peripheral blood. CDR3 nucleotide sequence: TGCAGTGCTAGTTGGGGACAGGGGTCCTACGAGCAGTACTTC. This gives the protein CSASWGQGSYEQYF.